The T cell receptor beta chain described here comes from a study of spatial heterogeneity in lung cancer (dated by TCRdb to 2018 to 2020). Some background on the complete study: Beta-chain transcripts were consistently detected in greater numbers than alpha-chain transcripts, which likely reflects a higher abundance of beta-chain transcripts. The study quantitatively compared TCR alpha and beta repertoires across multiple tumor regions, matched nontumor lung and blood in non-small cell lung cancer. At surgery, both alpha and beta chains were TCR-sequenced in 200 to 250 tumor regions, fewer than 65 matched nontumor lung samples and some 58 PBMC samples. Nonsynonymous mutation counts, determined by whole-exome sequencing of tumor tissue, were related to TCR repertoire features. In the raw uncorrected reads, each unique combination of TCR and UMI appeared on average more than ten times. General conclusions and limits of the study: Confirming at a functional level the hypothesis that regional TCRs recognize regional mutations was considered to require additional single-cell paired TCR alpha and beta sequencing. Ubiquitous expanded tumor TCRs were found in blood more often at tumor resection than at routine follow-up.

On this clonotype itself: No cognate antigen has been identified for it. No quality values exist for individual bases; no much larger clone is one base distant.

The time point tag for this specimen amounts to: sample taken at primary tumor resection. Without any cell sorting, TCR sequencing was performed on whole RNA extracted either from tumor and nontumor lung tissue or from cryopreserved PBMC samples. Samples were obtained from about 75 patients with early-stage, untreated non-small cell lung cancer from the lung TRACERx cohort. Patients were selected for TCR sequencing only if sufficient RNA was available from at least two tumor regions. Reading from cysteine to phenylalanine, the CDR3 counts 13 amino acids. The entry retains the CDR3 DNA only, 39 bases that are in frame from base 1. At the junction V is shortened by 5 bases and J by 2 bases, with 10 bases in between. Library generation was performed with 5' RACE. Sequencer: NextSeq 500. The TCR library protocol attached a unique molecular identifier to each TCR cDNA molecule to allow correction of PCR and sequencing errors. Per the original workflow: Decombinator tools were used for TCR identification, UMI-based error correction and CDR3 extraction. Expanded TCRs were defined as those above a frequency of 2 per 1,000, corresponding to the top 1% of the tumor frequency distribution. Each repertoire was subsampled 100 times to 5,000 TCRs, after which Renyi diversity was computed with the R vegan package. CDR3 similarity networks were built from amino acid triplet string-kernel similarity, with CDR3s being connected when pairwise similarity was above 0.82. Clones were called with MiXCR by TCRdb after fastp trimmed the public reads at Q25, and only in-frame beta chains were retained. Every CDR3 protein is listed once, alongside the most common genes and DNA of its rows. These V and J calls rely on TCRdb rather than the paper's analysis. The sample table records 80,000 to 95,000 distinct CDR3 sequences; roughly 10% of these occur just once. The top ten clonotypes cover about 7.1% of the sample.

The sequence is built from TRBV12-3 or TRBV12-4 and TRBJ2-7, with no confident D gene call. The specimen was PBMCs, collected at surgery. The TCR originated in a male donor with early-stage non-small cell lung cancer. The CDR3 sequence is CASSPPGAYEQYF. The sequence in DNA is TGTGCCAGCAGTCCGCCCGGAGCCTACGAGCAGTACTTC.